Reported below is one TCR beta chain. This entry belongs to a study of blood T cell repertoires in COVID-19. Study details: Samples representing acute and convalescent COVID-19 were sourced from the United States, Italy and Spain. In each case, the material was cDNA or gDNA derived from T cells, B-cell-depleted T cells, or PBMCs.

The CDR3 consists of 14 residues. CDR1 and CDR2 from the germline V gene are SGHTA and FQGNSA. Trimming stripped 5 bases from V and 2 bases from J, with 13 bases between. In the original analysis: Using reference gene primer amplification, nucleated cell counts were estimated. The repertoire was sequenced with immunoSEQ multiplex PCR; TCRdb's copy has only in-frame clones and lacks some. V, J and clone size reflect that table, while D and trimming were determined from the DNA. This table has 250,000 to 350,000 clones, roughly 85% appearing once. The receptor was isolated from a woman in her thirties with active or convalescent COVID-19. Material for sequencing was peripheral blood. The V and J genes are TRBV7-2 and TRBJ2-7; a weak D match, TRBD1 (5 bases). In nucleotides, the CDR3 is TGTGCCAGCAGCCCCCCCTGGGGCGCCTACGAGCAGTACTTC. Amino acid sequence: CASSPPWGAYEQYF.